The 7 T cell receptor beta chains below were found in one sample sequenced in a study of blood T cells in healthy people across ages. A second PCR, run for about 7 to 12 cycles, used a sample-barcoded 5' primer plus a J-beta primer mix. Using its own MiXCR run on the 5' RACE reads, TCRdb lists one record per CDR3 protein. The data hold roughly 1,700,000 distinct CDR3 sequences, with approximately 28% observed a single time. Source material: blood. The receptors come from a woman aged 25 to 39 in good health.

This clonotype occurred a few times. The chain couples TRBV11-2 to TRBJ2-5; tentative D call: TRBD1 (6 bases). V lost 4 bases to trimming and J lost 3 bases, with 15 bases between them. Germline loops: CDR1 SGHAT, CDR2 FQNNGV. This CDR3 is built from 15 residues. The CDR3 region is CASSSSPWTEETQYF. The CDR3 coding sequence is TGTGCCAGCAGCTCCTCACCTTGGACAGAAGAGACCCAGTACTTC.

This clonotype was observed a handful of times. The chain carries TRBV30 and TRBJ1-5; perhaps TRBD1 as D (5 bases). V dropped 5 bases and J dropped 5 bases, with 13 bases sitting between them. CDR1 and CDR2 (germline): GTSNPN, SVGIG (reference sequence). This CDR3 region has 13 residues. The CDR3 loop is CAWGGPGHQPQHF. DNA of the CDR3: TGTGCCTGGGGGGGTCCGGGGCATCAGCCCCAGCATTTT.

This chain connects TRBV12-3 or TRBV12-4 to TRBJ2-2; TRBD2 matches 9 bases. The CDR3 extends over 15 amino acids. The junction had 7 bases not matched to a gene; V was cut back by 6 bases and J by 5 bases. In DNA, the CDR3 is TGTGCCAGCAGACATAGCGGGAGTGTTACCGGGGAGCTGTTTTTT. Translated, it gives CASRHSGSVTGELFF.

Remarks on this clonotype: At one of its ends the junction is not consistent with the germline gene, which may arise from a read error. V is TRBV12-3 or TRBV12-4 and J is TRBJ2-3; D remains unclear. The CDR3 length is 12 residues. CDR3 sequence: CASSLPADAQYF. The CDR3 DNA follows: TGTGCCAGCAGTTTACCGGCAGATGCGCAGTATTTT.

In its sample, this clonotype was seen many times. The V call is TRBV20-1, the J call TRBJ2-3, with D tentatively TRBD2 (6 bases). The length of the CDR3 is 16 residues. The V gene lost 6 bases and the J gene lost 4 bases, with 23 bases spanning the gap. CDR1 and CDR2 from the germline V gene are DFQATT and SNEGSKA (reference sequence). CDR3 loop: CSAPTAVSGWADTQYF. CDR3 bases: TGCAGTGCCCCTACAGCCGTGAGCGGGTGGGCAGATACGCAGTATTTT.

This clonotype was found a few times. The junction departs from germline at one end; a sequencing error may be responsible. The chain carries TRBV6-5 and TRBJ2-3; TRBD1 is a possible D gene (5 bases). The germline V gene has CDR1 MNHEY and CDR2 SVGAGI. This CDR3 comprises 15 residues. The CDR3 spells CASSYGSSITGTQYF. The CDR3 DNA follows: TGTGCCAGCAGTTATGGGTCCTCCATCACAGGTACGCAGTATTTT.

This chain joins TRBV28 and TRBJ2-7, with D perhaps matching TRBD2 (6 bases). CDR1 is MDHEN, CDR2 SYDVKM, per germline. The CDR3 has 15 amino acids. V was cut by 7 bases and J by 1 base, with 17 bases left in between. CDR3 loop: CASNLRGWGSYEQYF. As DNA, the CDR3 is TGTGCCAGCAACCTCCGGGGGTGGGGTTCCTACGAGCAGTACTTC.